This T cell receptor (beta chain) was found in a study of CD8 T cells in Susac syndrome. Blood CD8+ and CD4+ T cells underwent high-throughput TCR beta sequencing. The multiple sclerosis control cohort comprised treatment-naive individuals presenting with stable or active relapsing-remitting disease. Negative isolation yielded the CD8+ and CD4+ T cells, while FACS enriched the TEMRA cells. The RNA, roughly 0.45 to 1 ug, was put through reverse transcription using random hexamers. Amplification of the TCR beta CDR3 was carried out by immunoSEQ multiplex PCR, which spanned a total of 54 Vbeta and 13 Jbeta segments. TCRdb independently ran MiXCR on the immunoSEQ multiplex PCR reads; one entry per CDR3 protein. The sample has about 180,000 distinct CDR3 sequences; approximately 95% are singletons. This clonotype was seen a few times. The V end was cut by 4 bases, the J end by 8 bases, with 7 bases between. The CDR3 extends over 11 amino acids. Germline V lookup: CDR1 SGHDT, CDR2 YYEEEE.

Source material: CD8+ T cells from PBMCs. This TCR came from a human donor with multiple sclerosis. The chain has TRBV5-6 and TRBJ2-1, with unresolved D. CDR3 DNA sequence: TGTGCCAGCAGCCGTTCCTATGAGCAGTTCTTC. The encoded protein is CASSRSYEQFF.